This T cell receptor beta chain is from a study of beta chain features in type 1 diabetes. General study results and limits: Moderate but significant shortening of TCRB CDR3s was recorded in all four CD4+ subsets from Type 1 diabetes patients. The naive, central memory and Treg TCRB repertoires showed an apparent similarity that was greater among patients than among healthy donors. A potential PCR bias toward shorter templates would be equal in patient and control samples.

On this clone: Its cognate antigen is unknown.

Expressed TCRB transcripts were sequenced, since all the RNA that had been isolated was reverse transcribed. TCRdb's table, derived via immunoSEQ multiplex PCR, lists solely in-frame clones and lacks some. The sample lists some 44,000 clones, approximately 70% occurring once. Sorted cells reached over 98% purity in every population. Germline V gene lookup returns CDR1 SNHLY and CDR2 FYNNEI. This CDR3 region has 13 residues. Trimming took 8 bases from V and 7 from J; bases not matched to a gene: 10. The chain combines TRBV2 with TRBJ2-7, with 8 bases aligning to TRBD1. This TCR was recovered from a woman aged 18-29 years with type 1 diabetes. Input material: Tregs from blood. The CDR3 nucleotides read TGTGCCAGCCGGCAGGGGGCACTTAAGGAGCAGTACTTC. It translates to CASRQGALKEQYF.